Listed below are T cell receptor beta chains from one sample, sequenced in a study of blood T cell repertoires in COVID-19. Only in-frame clones appear in the TCRdb table, and some are missing; sequencing was by immunoSEQ multiplex PCR. The sample lists 90,000 to 120,000 clones, roughly 84% occurring once. The sample comprised peripheral blood. The receptors were sampled from a human donor in a cohort sampled during active COVID-19. CDR3s include the opening cysteine and the closing phenylalanine or tryptophan. The D gene is left open where the match is weak. Where a row states a size, it is once, few, many or the class of an expanded clone; other rows omit it.

length	V	D	J	size	CDR3	DNA
16	TRBV7-9	.	TRBJ1-2	.	CASSLDAQGALRGYTF	TGTGCCAGCAGCTTGGATGCACAGGGCGCATTACGTGGCTACACCTTC
18	TRBV5-6	TRBD1	TRBJ2-1	.	CASSLNPGQVGSYNEQFF	TGTGCCAGCAGCTTGAACCCCGGACAGGTAGGCTCCTACAATGAGCAGTTCTTC
20	TRBV10-3	TRBD2	TRBJ2-2	.	CAISKGLAGSPEQLTGELFF	TGTGCCATCAGTAAGGGACTAGCGGGGTCCCCCGAACAACTCACCGGGGAGCTGTTTTTT
14	TRBV6-1	.	TRBJ1-2	.	CASSELGGFYGYTF	TGTGCCAGCAGTGAATTAGGGGGTTTCTATGGCTACACCTTC
14	TRBV6-5	.	TRBJ1-2	.	CASSSSPTGSGYTF	TGTGCCAGCAGTTCCTCACCTACAGGAAGCGGCTACACCTTC
18	TRBV28	TRBD2	TRBJ2-7	.	CASSGPGRGGSGLDEQYF	TGTGCCAGCAGCGGGCCGGGGCGGGGCGGGAGTGGGTTGGACGAGCAGTACTTC
14	TRBV2	.	TRBJ2-5	.	CASSGTVTKETQYF	TGTGCCAGCAGTGGGACAGTAACGAAAGAGACCCAGTACTTC
13	TRBV10-3	TRBD1	TRBJ2-7	.	CAISNRGQGEQYF	TGTGCCATCAGTAACAGGGGGCAAGGCGAGCAGTACTTC
17	TRBV7-8	TRBD1	TRBJ1-1	many	CASSLSIGGLGKTEAFF	TGTGCCAGCAGCTTATCCATAGGGGGCCTAGGAAAAACTGAAGCTTTCTTT
16	TRBV4-1	TRBD2	TRBJ2-1	.	CASSQVLSGSVGEQFF	TGCGCCAGCAGCCAAGTCCTTAGCGGGAGTGTAGGGGAGCAGTTCTTC
14	TRBV6-5	.	TRBJ1-5	.	CAAETGYSNQPQHF	TGTGCCGCAGAGACAGGATATAGCAATCAGCCCCAGCATTTT
13	TRBV5-1	TRBD1	TRBJ1-2	.	CASSTRDRAPNTF	TGCGCCAGCAGCACCCGGGACAGGGCACCGAACACCTTC
13	TRBV27	.	TRBJ1-2	.	CASAGAGYYGYTF	TGTGCCAGTGCAGGGGCGGGCTATTATGGCTACACCTTC
15	TRBV7-8	.	TRBJ1-2	.	CASSPLLGPIYGYTF	TGTGCCAGCAGCCCCTTGCTTGGCCCCATCTATGGCTACACCTTC
16	TRBV7-2	TRBD2	TRBJ2-2	once	CASSPGTSVGTGELFF	TGTGCCAGCAGTCCCGGGACTAGCGTAGGCACCGGGGAGCTGTTTTTT
16	TRBV6-6	.	TRBJ2-1	.	CATTSQGAAGYNEQFF	TGTGCCACCACTTCTCAAGGGGCGGCAGGCTACAATGAGCAGTTCTTC
14	TRBV7-9	TRBD1	TRBJ1-2	.	CASSWTGAPGGYTF	TGTGCCAGCAGCTGGACAGGGGCCCCCGGGGGCTACACCTTC
14	TRBV6-5	TRBD1	TRBJ2-5	.	CASSRDRVQETQYF	TGTGCCAGCAGCCGGGACAGGGTACAAGAGACCCAGTACTTC
16	TRBV9	TRBD2	TRBJ2-3	.	CASSPLPREVSDTQYF	TGTGCCAGCAGCCCATTACCGCGGGAGGTATCAGATACGCAGTATTTT
16	TRBV15	.	TRBJ2-3	.	CATSGGVGVSADTQYF	TGTGCCACCAGCGGCGGGGTGGGAGTGAGCGCAGATACGCAGTATTTT
15	TRBV9	.	TRBJ2-1	.	CASSVGWGLYNEQFF	TGTGCCAGCAGCGTAGGGTGGGGGCTCTACAATGAGCAGTTCTTC
12	TRBV12-3/TRBV12-4	.	TRBJ1-4	.	CATKTENEKLFF	TGTGCCACCAAGACGGAGAATGAAAAACTGTTTTTT
16	TRBV3-1/TRBV3-2	TRBD1	TRBJ1-4	.	CASSQGQGAPNEKLFF	TGTGCCAGCAGCCAGGGACAGGGGGCGCCTAATGAAAAACTGTTTTTT
16	TRBV5-1	.	TRBJ2-3	.	CASSLVGGSDTDTQYF	TGCGCCAGCAGCTTGGTCGGAGGTAGCGACACAGATACGCAGTATTTT
12	TRBV6-5	.	TRBJ1-6	few	CASHRTGSPLHF	TGTGCCAGCCACCGGACGGGGTCACCCCTCCACTTT
13	TRBV5-6	.	TRBJ1-1	.	CASSFQMNTEAFF	TGTGCCAGCAGCTTTCAAATGAACACTGAAGCTTTCTTT
17	TRBV5-6	TRBD2	TRBJ2-1	.	CASSSGQSGRVINEQFF	TGTGCCAGCAGCTCGGGGCAGAGCGGGAGGGTAATCAATGAGCAGTTCTTC
14	TRBV3-1/TRBV3-2	TRBD1	TRBJ1-2	.	CASSPNRQGVRYTF	TGTGCCAGCAGCCCCAACCGACAGGGAGTACGCTACACCTTC
15	TRBV5-1	TRBD1	TRBJ2-5	.	CASSSLTGGLETQYF	TGCGCCAGCAGCTCGTTGACAGGGGGCTTGGAGACCCAGTACTTC
19	TRBV28	.	TRBJ1-5	.	CASSQEKQTGGWGNQPQHF	TGTGCCAGCAGCCAAGAAAAACAGACGGGGGGATGGGGCAATCAGCCCCAGCATTTT
15	TRBV3-1/TRBV3-2	TRBD1	TRBJ2-1	.	CASSLLTGSVNEQFF	TGTGCCAGCAGCCTTCTGACAGGGTCGGTCAATGAGCAGTTCTTC
15	TRBV9	TRBD2	TRBJ2-7	.	CASSVRSGSSYEQYF	TGTGCCAGCAGCGTAAGGAGCGGGAGCTCCTACGAGCAGTACTTC
16	TRBV18	TRBD2	TRBJ2-1	.	CASSLSGLAGEIEQFF	TGTGCCAGCTCACTATCGGGACTAGCGGGAGAAATTGAGCAGTTCTTC
19	TRBV19	TRBD2	TRBJ2-3	once	CASSMRKGSLAGGEDTQYF	TGTGCCAGTAGTATGAGGAAGGGCTCTCTAGCGGGAGGAGAAGATACGCAGTATTTT
14	TRBV19	.	TRBJ1-3	.	CASSDSATGNTIYF	TGTGCCAGTAGTGACTCGGCAACTGGAAACACCATATATTTT
11	TRBV5-8	.	TRBJ1-1	.	CASSARTEAFF	TGTGCCAGCAGCGCGAGGACTGAAGCTTTCTTT
15	TRBV10-1	TRBD2	TRBJ2-2	.	CASGGLAGAPGELFF	TGCGCCAGCGGGGGACTAGCGGGAGCCCCCGGGGAGCTGTTTTTT
16	TRBV7-8	.	TRBJ1-3	.	CASSPARVLSGNTIYF	TGTGCCAGCAGCCCTGCCAGGGTCCTCTCTGGAAACACCATATATTTT
15	TRBV7-2	.	TRBJ2-3	.	CASSLAWAATDTQYF	TGTGCCAGCAGCTTAGCTTGGGCAGCCACAGATACGCAGTATTTT
18	TRBV15	TRBD2	TRBJ2-2	.	CATSSPGLAGGNTGELFF	TGTGCCACCAGCAGCCCGGGACTAGCGGGCGGGAACACCGGGGAGCTGTTTTTT
14	TRBV11-3	.	TRBJ2-5	.	CASSLGASVETQYF	TGTGCCAGCAGCTTAGGGGCTAGCGTAGAGACCCAGTACTTC
16	TRBV7-6	TRBD2	TRBJ2-1	few	CASSLEASGRGNEQFF	TGTGCCAGCAGCTTAGAAGCTAGCGGGAGAGGGAATGAGCAGTTCTTC
16	TRBV6-5	.	TRBJ2-2	.	CASSYRRSGRPGELFF	TGTGCCAGCAGTTATCGACGGTCAGGGAGGCCCGGGGAGCTGTTTTTT
17	TRBV5-1	TRBD2	TRBJ2-3	.	CASSLGLAGGRSDTQYF	TGCGCCAGCAGCCTAGGACTAGCGGGAGGGAGGTCAGATACGCAGTATTTT
16	TRBV19	TRBD2	TRBJ2-5	.	CASSETSGWGVETQYF	TGTGCCAGTAGTGAGACTAGCGGGTGGGGGGTAGAGACCCAGTACTTC
14	TRBV7-6	.	TRBJ1-1	.	CASSLVPGPTEAFF	TGTGCCAGCAGCTTAGTGCCAGGGCCCACTGAAGCTTTCTTT
15	TRBV28	.	TRBJ2-3	.	CASSSYRVGTDTQYF	TGTGCCAGCAGTTCGTACAGGGTAGGCACAGATACGCAGTATTTT
19	TRBV5-1	TRBD1	TRBJ1-3	.	CASSLSGVTGGLSGNTIYF	TGCGCCAGCAGCCTTAGCGGTGTGACAGGGGGCCTATCTGGAAACACCATATATTTT
16	TRBV10-3	TRBD1	TRBJ1-2	few	CASKATGAVQNYGYTF	TGTGCCAGCAAGGCGACAGGGGCGGTTCAGAACTATGGCTACACCTTC
15	TRBV25-1	TRBD1	TRBJ2-1	.	CASSGGQGTYNEQFF	TGTGCCAGCAGCGGGGGACAGGGCACCTACAATGAGCAGTTCTTC
16	TRBV5-1	TRBD2	TRBJ2-5	.	CASSLAIASGQETQYF	TGCGCCAGCAGCTTGGCCATCGCTAGCGGGCAAGAGACCCAGTACTTC
14	TRBV7-9	TRBD2	TRBJ2-2	.	CASSIGTTTGELFF	TGTGCCAGCAGTATCGGGACTACCACCGGGGAGCTGTTTTTT
16	TRBV3-1/TRBV3-2	.	TRBJ1-6	.	CASSQVRGSYNSPLHF	TGTGCCAGCAGCCAAGTGCGGGGGTCCTATAATTCACCCCTCCACTTT